Below are 32 T cell receptor beta chains sequenced from a single sample in a study of identical twins. TCRdb re-derived calls from the 5' RACE reads in MiXCR, one entry per CDR3 protein. The repertoire includes 350,000 to 500,000 distinct CDR3 sequences, around 20% of them detected once, and around 12% sits in the top ten. The specimen sequenced was naive T cells sorted from blood. These receptors came from a man in his fifties or sixties in good health.

Only a few counts were recorded for this clonotype. The V and J genes are TRBV6-6 and TRBJ2-5, with unresolved D. Between the trimmed V and J ends, which lost 2 bases and 5 bases, there was a span of 6 bases. The CDR3 is made up of 12 amino acids. Germline V gene data show CDR1 as MNHNY and CDR2 as SVGAGI (reference sequence). The CDR3 coding sequence is TGTGCCAGCAGTTACGGGTCGGAGACCCAGTACTTC. Translated: CASSYGSETQYF.

The rearrangement links TRBV15 to TRBJ2-1; the D gene is possibly TRBD1 (5 bases). The ends were cut back, 4 bases at V and 0 bases at J, with 10 bases in the middle. In germline, CDR1 is LNHNV, CDR2 YYDKDF (reference sequence). This CDR3 region has 15 residues. The CDR3 DNA reads as TGTGCCACCAGCACAGGGCCCCACTCCTACAATGAGCAGTTCTTC. Translation: CATSTGPHSYNEQFF.

The V call is TRBV5-6, the J call TRBJ1-2; D ambiguous. This CDR3 contains 13 residues. V lost 2 bases and J lost 1, with 6 bases in between. Germline CDR1 reads SGHDT; CDR2 reads YYEEEE. The CDR3 DNA follows: TGTGCCAGCAGCTTTGAGATTAACTATGGCTACACCTTC. This codes for CASSFEINYGYTF.

This clonotype was recorded at least ten times. The rearrangement links TRBV20-1 to TRBJ2-1; TRBD2 is a possible D gene (5 bases). Germline loops: CDR1 DFQATT, CDR2 SNEGSKA (reference sequence). The CDR3 contains 17 residues. V lost 0 bases to trimming and J lost 2 bases, with 17 bases between them. The CDR3 here is CSAREHWAGGTYNEQFF. DNA for the CDR3: TGCAGTGCTAGAGAGCATTGGGCGGGTGGGACCTACAATGAGCAGTTCTTC.

This clonotype appeared a few times. The chain is built from TRBV7-2 and TRBJ2-7; D ambiguous. V shed 1 base and J shed 2 bases, with 9 bases lying between them. This CDR3 is 14 amino acids long. Germline CDR1 is SGHTA and CDR2 is FQGNSA. The CDR3 protein is CASSLGRAAYEQYF. The DNA of the CDR3 is TGTGCCAGCAGCTTAGGTAGGGCAGCCTACGAGCAGTACTTC. Combining the CDR3 with reference TRBV7-2 and TRBJ2-7 gives the whole variable domain GAGVSQSPSNKVTEKGKDVELRCDPISGHTALYWYRQSLGQGLEFLIYFQGNSAPDKSGLPSDRFSAERTGGSVSTLTIQRTQQEDSAVYLCASSLGRAAYEQYFGPGTRLTVT.

This clonotype was observed many times. J is TRBJ1-2 and V is TRBV12-3 or TRBV12-4; no firm D call. Trimming stripped 3 bases from V and 4 bases from J, with 6 bases between. The CDR3 has 12 residues. Here the CDR3 DNA reads TGTGCCAGCAGTTTTTCGGGCTATGGCTACACCTTC. Amino acids: CASSFSGYGYTF.

This clonotype turned up a few times. The chain couples TRBV18 to TRBJ1-5; no firm D call. The CDR3 is 15 residues long. Trimming stripped 6 bases from V and 2 bases from J, with 14 bases between. Per germline, CDR1 KGHSH and CDR2 LQKENI. DNA for the CDR3: TGTGCCAGCTCCACCATCGGTTCTCGCAATCAGCCCCAGCATTTT. Translated: CASSTIGSRNQPQHF.

This clonotype was detected ten times or more. The chain joins TRBV7-2 to TRBJ2-2, with D possibly TRBD1 on 5 matching bases. Germline V lookup: CDR1 SGHTA, CDR2 FQGNSA. The CDR3 has 15 residues. V was cut by 4 bases and J by 1 base, with 10 bases left in between. The CDR3 reads CASSWTPVNTGELFF. The CDR3 region has the DNA TGTGCCAGCAGCTGGACACCTGTGAACACCGGGGAGCTGTTTTTT.

This clonotype came up a few times. The V gene is TRBV5-6, the J gene TRBJ2-7; 15 nucleotides align to TRBD2. CDR1 SGHDT and CDR2 YYEEEE come from the germline V gene. After removal of 2 bases from V and 7 bases from J, the junction contained 4 bases not matched to a gene. This CDR3 has 15 amino acids. The CDR3 protein is CASSFGLAGGREQYF. The DNA of the CDR3 is TGTGCCAGCAGCTTCGGACTAGCGGGAGGGCGGGAGCAGTACTTC.

This clonotype was picked up a small number of times. The chain employs TRBV28 and TRBJ1-5; maybe TRBD1 (6 bases). CDR1 is MDHEN and CDR2 is SYDVKM in the germline V gene. The CDR3 is 16 amino acids. V was shortened by 2 bases and J by 3 bases, with 14 bases between the two germline ends. The CDR3 region is CASSLITGSTNQPQHF. The DNA of the CDR3 is TGTGCCAGCAGTTTAATTACAGGGTCGACCAATCAGCCCCAGCATTTT.

This clonotype was observed a handful of times. This rearrangement joins TRBV18 to TRBJ2-5; D unresolved. The CDR3 covers 14 residues. The V end lost 3 bases, the J end lost 7 bases, and 15 bases lay between the germline ends. Germline CDR1 reads KGHSH; CDR2 reads LQKENI. In DNA form, the CDR3 reads TGTGCCAGCTCACCGGTCGGTACGGTGGCGACCCAGTACTTC. This codes for CASSPVGTVATQYF.

V and J are TRBV9 and TRBJ2-1, with 7 nucleotides matching TRBD2. The length of the CDR3 is 13 residues. Looked up from germline, CDR1 is SGDLS and CDR2 is YYNGEE. The V segment lost 4 bases and the J segment 6 bases; nucleotides outside the gene matches: 4. The CDR3 spells CASSPWTSNEQFF. In nucleotides, the CDR3 is TGTGCCAGCAGCCCGTGGACTAGCAATGAGCAGTTCTTC. Full variable domain (outside the CDR3, taken from reference TRBV9 and TRBJ2-1): DSGVTQTPKHLITATGQRVTLRCSPRSGDLSVYWYQQSLDQGLQFLIQYYNGEERAKGNILERFSAQQFPDLHSELNLSSLELGDSALYFCASSPWTSNEQFFGPGTRLTVL.

The rearrangement links TRBV11-1 to TRBJ2-2; 9 bases agree with TRBD1. J gave up 0 bases and V 3 bases, and 8 bases lay outside the gene matches. The CDR3 sequence is 18 residues long. Per germline, CDR1 SGHAT and CDR2 FQDESV (reference sequence). CDR3 in amino acids: CASSLPRTGETNTGELFF. The CDR3 DNA sequence: TGTGCCAGCAGCTTGCCCCGGACAGGGGAAACGAACACCGGGGAGCTGTTTTTT.

The table lists this clonotype with a few counts. V is TRBV28 and J is TRBJ2-3; D is possibly TRBD2 (5 bases). Germline values: CDR1 MDHEN, CDR2 SYDVKM. Between the trimmed V and J ends, which lost 4 bases and 5 bases, there was a span of 10 bases. The CDR3 sequence is 13 residues long. Here the CDR3 DNA reads TGTGCCAGCAGTTCAGGACTTCTAGATACGCAGTATTTT. This codes for CASSSGLLDTQYF.

V gene TRBV11-2 combines with J gene TRBJ2-1, with a possible D match to TRBD2 (6 bases). The CDR3 is 16 amino acids. Trimming removed 1 base at V and 0 bases at J, with 10 bases between. In germline, CDR1 is SGHAT, CDR2 FQNNGV. The CDR3 here is CASSLVGGISYNEQFF. CDR3 nucleotides: TGTGCCAGCAGCTTAGTCGGAGGGATCTCCTACAATGAGCAGTTCTTC.

A few counts support this clonotype. One junction end does not reproduce the germline sequence, and a read error may be involved. The chain uses TRBV20-1 and TRBJ2-3, with 8 bases identical to TRBD1. Germline V gene sequence: CDR1 DFQATT, CDR2 SNEGSKA (reference sequence). The CDR3 contains 13 residues. The CDR3 DNA is TGCAGTGCTCCAGGGGGCGGGACAGATGCGCAGTATTTT. As protein: CSAPGGGTDAQYF.

This clonotype showed up many times. V gene TRBV24-1 combines with J gene TRBJ2-2; D remains unclear. The CDR3 runs 13 residues. Germline V gives CDR1 KGHDR, CDR2 SFDVKD. V was clipped by 5 bases and J by 3 bases, with 6 bases between them. The CDR3 DNA follows: TGTGCCACCAGTGGTAGGGACACCGGGGAGCTGTTTTTT. Protein sequence: CATSGRDTGELFF.

The sample holds many counts of this clonotype. This chain joins TRBV27 and TRBJ2-5, with 9 nucleotides matching TRBD2. Unmatched junction bases numbered 16, after V lost 7 bases and J lost 4 bases. The germline gives CDR1 MNHEY, CDR2 SMNVEV (reference sequence). The CDR3 spans 17 residues. CDR3 in amino acids: CASTTVGRASGVETQYF. The CDR3 DNA follows: TGTGCCAGCACCACAGTCGGTAGGGCTAGCGGGGTAGAGACCCAGTACTTC.

Many counts were recorded for this clonotype. The CDR3 region has the DNA TGTGCCAGCAGCTTAGCTCTCAGGGGAGGGACTGAAGCTTTCTTT. Its protein is CASSLALRGGTEAFF. This rearrangement joins TRBV7-6 to TRBJ1-1; maybe TRBD1 (6 bases). Germline V gene data show CDR1 as SGHVS and CDR2 as FNYEAQ. Trimming took off 0 bases at V and 5 bases at J, with 13 bases between the two ends. CDR3 length equals 15 residues.

The V gene is TRBV12-3 or TRBV12-4, the J gene TRBJ1-5; possible D gene TRBD1, 5 bases. Trimming removed 3 bases from V and 0 bases from J, with 18 bases in between. The CDR3 loop spans 18 amino acids. This CDR3 reads CASSFSGTRQISNQPQHF. DNA for the CDR3: TGTGCCAGCAGTTTTTCCGGGACCCGACAAATTAGCAATCAGCCCCAGCATTTT.

This clonotype occurred a few times. The chain combines TRBV20-1 with TRBJ2-7; 11 bases line up with TRBD2. With V trimmed by 5 bases and J by 2 bases, 5 bases remained unmatched. The V gene's germline CDR1 is DFQATT and CDR2 SNEGSKA (reference sequence). This CDR3 is built from 14 residues. The CDR3: CSAAGTSGTYEQYF. DNA for the CDR3: TGCAGTGCTGCTGGGACTAGCGGCACCTACGAGCAGTACTTC.

The rearrangement joins TRBV7-8 to TRBJ1-1; 9 nucleotides line up with TRBD1. The CDR3 sequence is 13 residues long. Per the germline V gene, CDR1 is SGHVS and CDR2 is FQNEAQ. Trimming took 5 bases from V and 12 from J; bases not matched to a gene: 10. CDR3 sequence: CASSTFRDRETFF. As DNA, the CDR3 is TGTGCCAGCAGCACTTTTCGGGACAGGGAAACTTTCTTT.

The chain recombines TRBV20-1 with TRBJ2-3; D unresolved. The CDR3 covers 13 residues. Trimming pared 1 base from V and 4 bases from J, leaving 9 bases between. Germline assignment: CDR1 DFQATT and CDR2 SNEGSKA (reference sequence). CDR3 DNA sequence: TGCAGTGCTAGAGTTAACGGTCCAGATACGCAGTATTTT. This sequence encodes CSARVNGPDTQYF.

This clonotype was detected many times. The chain is built from TRBV29-1 and TRBJ1-1; D call uncertain. The length of the CDR3 is 12 residues. V was shortened by 7 bases and J by 1 base, with 10 bases between the two germline ends. The germline CDR1 and CDR2 sequences are SQVTM and ANQGSEA. The CDR3 protein is CSATWTNTEAFF. The CDR3, as DNA: TGCAGCGCCACTTGGACGAACACTGAAGCTTTCTTT.

This chain uses TRBV27 with TRBJ2-3; the D gene is possibly TRBD2 (6 bases). The ends were cut back, 6 bases at V and 0 bases at J, with 13 bases in the middle. Germline-derived CDR1 and CDR2 are MNHEY and SMNVEV (reference sequence). This CDR3 is 15 amino acids long. CDR3 region: CASSLGLPSTDTQYF. In DNA form, the CDR3 reads TGTGCCAGCAGCCTGGGACTCCCTAGCACAGATACGCAGTATTTT.

V is TRBV5-1 and J is TRBJ1-2, with 11 bases fitting TRBD1. The V segment lost 3 bases and the J segment 0 bases; nucleotides outside the gene matches: 4. CDR1 is SGHRS, CDR2 YFSETQ, per germline. The CDR3 totals 16 residues. The CDR3: CASSSPGQGANYGYTF. The CDR3 DNA reads as TGCGCCAGCAGCTCTCCGGGACAGGGGGCTAACTATGGCTACACCTTC.

This clonotype turned up a few times. V is TRBV20-1 and J is TRBJ2-5; D is unclear. Trimming took off 0 bases at V and 3 bases at J, with 11 bases between the two ends. Germline assignment: CDR1 DFQATT and CDR2 SNEGSKA (reference sequence). The CDR3 length is 14 residues. Here the CDR3 DNA reads TGCAGTGCTAGAGATCGGCGTAGGGAAGAGACCCAGTACTTC. Its translation: CSARDRRREETQYF.

The chain couples TRBV25-1 to TRBJ2-1; 11 bases agree with TRBD2. CDR1 is MGHDK, CDR2 SYGVNS, per germline. This CDR3 has 18 amino acids. Unmatched junction bases numbered 9, after V lost 1 base and J lost 4 bases. The CDR3: CASSESALGLAEYNEQFF. The CDR3 DNA sequence: TGTGCCAGCAGTGAATCCGCCCTGGGACTAGCGGAGTACAATGAGCAGTTCTTC.

This clonotype was recorded many times. The chain recombines TRBV20-1 with TRBJ2-1, with D tentatively TRBD1 or TRBD2 (5 bases each). The germline CDR1 and CDR2 sequences are DFQATT and SNEGSKA (reference sequence). There are 16 residues in the CDR3. Trimming removed 0 bases at V and 9 bases at J, with 21 bases between. The CDR3 coding sequence is TGCAGTGCTAGAGACCCCGGGACCCTTTGGCAAAGTGAGCAGTTCTTC. It specifies CSARDPGTLWQSEQFF.

The chain joins TRBV12-3 or TRBV12-4 to TRBJ2-3, with D possibly being TRBD1 (6 bases). Trimming took off 5 bases at V and 2 bases at J, with 11 bases between the two ends. The CDR3 covers 14 residues. The CDR3 DNA reads as TGTGCCAGCAGTGATAGACAGGTCACAGATACGCAGTATTTT. It specifies CASSDRQVTDTQYF.

The genes are TRBV20-1 and TRBJ2-5; D might be TRBD1 or TRBD2, each matching 5 bases. CDR3 size: 14 residues. V gave up 3 bases and J gave up 3 bases, with 14 bases separating them. Looked up from germline, CDR1 is DFQATT and CDR2 is SNEGSKA (reference sequence). The CDR3 loop is CSASGGKNEETQYF. CDR3 DNA sequence: TGCAGTGCTAGTGGGGGTAAGAACGAAGAGACCCAGTACTTC.

This clonotype was detected many times. This chain uses TRBV29-1 with TRBJ1-1; TRBD1 agrees at 7 bases. In germline, CDR1 is SQVTM, CDR2 ANQGSEA. V gave up 2 bases and J gave up 12 bases; unmatched junction bases: 12. This CDR3 is 13 amino acids long. As DNA, the CDR3 is TGCAGCGTTGAACCGACAGGGACTCCGGGGACTTTCTTT. Translated: CSVEPTGTPGTFF.